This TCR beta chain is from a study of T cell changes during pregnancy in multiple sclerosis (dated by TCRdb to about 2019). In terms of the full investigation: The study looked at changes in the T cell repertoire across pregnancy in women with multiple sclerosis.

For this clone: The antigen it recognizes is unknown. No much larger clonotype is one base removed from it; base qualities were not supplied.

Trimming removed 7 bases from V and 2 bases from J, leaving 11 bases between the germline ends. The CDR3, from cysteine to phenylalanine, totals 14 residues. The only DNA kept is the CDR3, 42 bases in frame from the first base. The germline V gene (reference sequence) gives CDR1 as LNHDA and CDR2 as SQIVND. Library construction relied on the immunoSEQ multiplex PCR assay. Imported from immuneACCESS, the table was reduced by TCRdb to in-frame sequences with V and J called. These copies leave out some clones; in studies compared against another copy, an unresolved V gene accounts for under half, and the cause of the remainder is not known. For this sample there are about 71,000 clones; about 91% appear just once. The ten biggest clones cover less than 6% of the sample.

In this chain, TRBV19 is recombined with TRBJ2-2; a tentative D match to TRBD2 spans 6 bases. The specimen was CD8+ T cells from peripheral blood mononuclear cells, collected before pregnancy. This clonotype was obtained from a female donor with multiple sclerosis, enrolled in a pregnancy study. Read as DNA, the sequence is TGTGCCAGTATTGCGGGGTTCAACACCGGGGAGCTGTTTTTT. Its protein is CASIAGFNTGELFF.